The present entry profiles one T cell receptor beta chain with its context. What it recognizes is unknown. The sample originates from a study of cytotoxic CD8 clonotypes in ibrutinib-treated CLL. This CDR3 contains 18 residues. J gave up 0 bases and V 0 bases, and 10 bases lay outside the gene matches. Per the germline V gene, CDR1 is LGHNA and CDR2 is YNFKEQ. The assay was immunoSEQ multiplex PCR, and TCRdb's table has in-frame clones only and misses some. The sample holds approximately 150,000 clones, 70% to 90% seen once. Study observations and caveats: There were differences in sampling times between sustained-remission and progressing patients.

Here the sequenced sample was PBMCs, taken at disease progression, from a patient treated with ibrutinib. The sequence derives from a human donor with chronic lymphocytic leukemia. The chain carries TRBV4-2 and TRBJ2-7, with 8 bases that match TRBD2. The CDR3 here is CASSQDSMGSGSSYEQYF. CDR3 bases: TGTGCCAGCAGCCAAGATTCGATGGGGAGCGGGAGCTCCTACGAGCAGTACTTC.